These 4 T cell receptor beta chains share one sample of origin, sequenced in a study of blood T cell repertoires in COVID-19. TCRdb keeps only in-frame clones here, not all; method: immunoSEQ multiplex PCR. The table has 250,000 to 350,000 clones, about 89% seen once; the top ten hold 7.8%. Specimen: peripheral blood. The receptors come from a woman aged 45-60 years who had recovered from COVID-19.

This chain connects TRBV6-5 to TRBJ2-7; D is possibly TRBD1 (6 bases). The CDR3 contains 14 residues. V was clipped by 6 bases and J by 2 bases, with 14 bases between them. Germline V gives CDR1 MNHEY, CDR2 SVGAGI. The CDR3 protein is CASSRGLITYEQYF. The CDR3 bases are TGTGCCAGCAGCAGGGGATTGATAACCTACGAGCAGTACTTC.

The rearrangement links TRBV11-2 to TRBJ2-3; TRBD2 matches at 8 bases. Per germline, CDR1 SGHAT and CDR2 FQNNGV. V lost 2 bases to trimming and J lost 7 bases; unmatched junction nucleotides: 8. The CDR3 spans 15 residues. The CDR3 DNA follows: TGTGCCAGCAGCTTAACAGCGGGAGCAATGAATACGCAGTATTTT. Its translation: CASSLTAGAMNTQYF.

This chain links TRBV7-2 with TRBJ2-5; perhaps TRBD2 as D (6 bases). The V end was cut by 3 bases, the J end by 4 bases, with 12 bases between. CDR3 length: 14 amino acids. Germline values: CDR1 SGHTA, CDR2 FQGNSA. Written as DNA, the CDR3 is TGTGCCAGCAGCTTGTCGGTGGGGGGAGAGACCCAGTACTTC. Translating it yields CASSLSVGGETQYF.

Details on this clone: The same CDR3 also results from other DNA sequences found in this sample. The rearrangement joins TRBV7-9 to TRBJ2-7; 8 positions match TRBD1. Germline V lookup: CDR1 SEHNR, CDR2 FQNEAQ (reference sequence). The CDR3 is made up of 13 amino acids. With V trimmed by 5 bases and J by 4 bases, 4 bases remained unmatched. CDR3 DNA: TGTGCCAGCAGCCCCCGGACAGGGTACGAGCAGTACTTC. Its translation: CASSPRTGYEQYF.